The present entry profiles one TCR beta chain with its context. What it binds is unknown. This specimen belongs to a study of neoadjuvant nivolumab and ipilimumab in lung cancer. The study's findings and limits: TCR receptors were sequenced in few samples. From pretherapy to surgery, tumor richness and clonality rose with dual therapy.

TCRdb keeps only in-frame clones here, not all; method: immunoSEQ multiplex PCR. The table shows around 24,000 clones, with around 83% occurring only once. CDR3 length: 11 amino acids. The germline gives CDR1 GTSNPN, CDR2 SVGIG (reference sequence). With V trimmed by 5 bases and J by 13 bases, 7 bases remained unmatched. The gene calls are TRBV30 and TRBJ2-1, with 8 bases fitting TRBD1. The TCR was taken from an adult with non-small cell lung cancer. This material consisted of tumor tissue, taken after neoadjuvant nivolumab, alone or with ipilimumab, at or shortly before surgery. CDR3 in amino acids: CAWAGTGFQFF. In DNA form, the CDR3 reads TGTGCCTGGGCCGGGACAGGCTTCCAGTTCTTC.